The text below deals with one TCR beta chain. Specified treatment: approximately 18 received Ad26.COV2.S at low or high dose, single or two shots; several received placebo; per-sample allocation not given. The samples were gathered on day 63 after the first injection of vaccine or placebo. Sequenced by immunoSEQ multiplex PCR; TCRdb stores in-frame clones only, minus some. Seen here are some 420,000 clones, 88% observed once, and the top ten hold around 3.6%. The data stem from a study of Ad26.COV2.S vaccination and SARS-CoV-2 variants. The starting material was peripheral blood, obtained in a trial of Ad26.COV2.S vaccine versus placebo. This receptor was obtained from a person aged 18-60 years who received the Ad26.COV2.S COVID-19 vaccine or a placebo.

CDR3 in amino acids: CASSSQVLSYNEQFF. CDR3 coding DNA: TGTGCCAGCAGCTCTCAGGTACTCTCCTACAATGAGCAGTTCTTC. This chain connects TRBV5-4 to TRBJ2-1; no clear D gene. CDR1 is SGHNT and CDR2 is YYREEE in the germline V gene (reference sequence). V lost 3 bases and J lost 0, with 10 bases in between. This CDR3 is 15 amino acids long.